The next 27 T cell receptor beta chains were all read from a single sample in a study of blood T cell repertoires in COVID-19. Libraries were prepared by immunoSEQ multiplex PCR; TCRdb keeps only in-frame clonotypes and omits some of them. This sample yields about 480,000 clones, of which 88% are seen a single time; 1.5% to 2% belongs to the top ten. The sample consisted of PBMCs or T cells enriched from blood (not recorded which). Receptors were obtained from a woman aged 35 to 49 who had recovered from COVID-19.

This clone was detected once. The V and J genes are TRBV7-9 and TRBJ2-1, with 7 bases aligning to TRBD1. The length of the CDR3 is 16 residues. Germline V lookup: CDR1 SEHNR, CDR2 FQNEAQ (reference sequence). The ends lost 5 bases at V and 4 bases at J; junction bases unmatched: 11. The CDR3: CASSRGQSPIYNEQFF. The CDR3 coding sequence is TGTGCCAGCAGCCGGGGACAGTCCCCGATATACAATGAGCAGTTCTTC. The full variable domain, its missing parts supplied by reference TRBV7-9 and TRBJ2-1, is DTGVSQNPRHKITKRGQNVTFRCDPISEHNRLYWYRQTLGQGPEFLTYFQNEAQLEKSRLLSDRFSAERPKGSFSTLEIQRTEQGDSAMYLCASSRGQSPIYNEQFFGPGTRLTVL.

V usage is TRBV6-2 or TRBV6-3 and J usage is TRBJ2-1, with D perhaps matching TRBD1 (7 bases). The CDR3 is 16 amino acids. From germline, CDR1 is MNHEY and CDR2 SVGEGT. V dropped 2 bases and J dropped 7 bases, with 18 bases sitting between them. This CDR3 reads CASSYPGTAGGNEQFF. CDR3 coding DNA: TGTGCCAGCAGTTACCCCGGGACAGCCGGAGGGAATGAGCAGTTCTTC.

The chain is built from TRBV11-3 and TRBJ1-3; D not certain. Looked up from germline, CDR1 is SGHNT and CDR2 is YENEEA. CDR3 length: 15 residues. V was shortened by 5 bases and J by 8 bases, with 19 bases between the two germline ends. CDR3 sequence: CASSLRGTSLYTIYF. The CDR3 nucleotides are TGTGCCAGCAGCCTTCGGGGAACAAGTCTATACACCATATATTTT.

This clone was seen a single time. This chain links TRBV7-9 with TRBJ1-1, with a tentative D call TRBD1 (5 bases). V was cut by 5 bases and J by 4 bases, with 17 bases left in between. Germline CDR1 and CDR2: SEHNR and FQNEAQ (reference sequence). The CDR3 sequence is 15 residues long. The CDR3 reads CASSHRGGMGTEAFF. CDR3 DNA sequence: TGTGCCAGCAGCCATCGGGGGGGGATGGGCACTGAAGCTTTCTTT.

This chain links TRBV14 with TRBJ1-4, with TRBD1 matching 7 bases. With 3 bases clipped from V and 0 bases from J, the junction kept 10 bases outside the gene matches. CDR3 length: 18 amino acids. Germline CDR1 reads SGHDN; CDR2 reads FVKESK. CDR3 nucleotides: TGTGCCAGCAGCCACCTTCGACAGGGTGTCGCAACTAATGAAAAACTGTTTTTT. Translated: CASSHLRQGVATNEKLFF. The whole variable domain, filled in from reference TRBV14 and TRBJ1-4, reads EAGVTQFPSHSVIEKGQTVTLRCDPISGHDNLYWYRRVMGKEIKFLLHFVKESKQDESGMPNNRFLAERTGGTYSTLKVQPAELEDSGVYFCASSHLRQGVATNEKLFFGSGTQLSVL.

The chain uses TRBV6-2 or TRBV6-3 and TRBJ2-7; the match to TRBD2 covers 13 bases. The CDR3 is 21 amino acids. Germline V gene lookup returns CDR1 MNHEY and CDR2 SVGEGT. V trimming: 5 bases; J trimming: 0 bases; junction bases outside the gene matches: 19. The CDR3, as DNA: TGTGCCAGCAGTCCCGCTCCCGCGAAACTAGGGACTAGCGGGGTCTCCTACGAGCAGTACTTC. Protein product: CASSPAPAKLGTSGVSYEQYF.

CDR3 DNA sequence: TGTGCCAGCAGCTCAGAGCGGGAGGGGCGGGATGAGCAGTTCTTC. Its translation: CASSSEREGRDEQFF. This chain joins TRBV13 and TRBJ2-1, with 10 bases aligning to TRBD2. The CDR3 spans 15 residues. V lost 4 bases, J lost 8 bases, and 8 bases stayed unmatched. Germline CDR1 is PRHDT and CDR2 is FYEKMQ (reference sequence).

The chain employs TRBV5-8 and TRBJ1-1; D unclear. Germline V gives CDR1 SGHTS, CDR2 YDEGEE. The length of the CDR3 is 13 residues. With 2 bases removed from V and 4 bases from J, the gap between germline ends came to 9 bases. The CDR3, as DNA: TGTGCCAGCAGCTTTGTGTCAGTCACTGAAGCTTTCTTT. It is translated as CASSFVSVTEAFF.

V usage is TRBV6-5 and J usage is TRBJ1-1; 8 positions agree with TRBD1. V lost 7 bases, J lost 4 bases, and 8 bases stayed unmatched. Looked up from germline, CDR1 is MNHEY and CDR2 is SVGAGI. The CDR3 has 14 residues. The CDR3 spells CASTGGGLTTEAFF. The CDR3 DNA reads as TGTGCCAGCACAGGGGGCGGTTTGACCACTGAAGCTTTCTTT.

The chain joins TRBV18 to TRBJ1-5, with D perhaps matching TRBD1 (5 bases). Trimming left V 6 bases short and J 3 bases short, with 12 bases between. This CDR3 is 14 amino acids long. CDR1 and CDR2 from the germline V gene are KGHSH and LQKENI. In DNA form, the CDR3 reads TGTGCCAGCTCCCATGGACAACTCAATCAGCCCCAGCATTTT. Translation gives CASSHGQLNQPQHF.

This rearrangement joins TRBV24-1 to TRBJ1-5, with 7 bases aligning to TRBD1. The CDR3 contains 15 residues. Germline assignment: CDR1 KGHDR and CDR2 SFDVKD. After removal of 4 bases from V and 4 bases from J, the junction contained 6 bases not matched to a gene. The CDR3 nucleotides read TGTGCCACCAGTGACCCCGGACAGGAAAATCAGCCCCAGCATTTT. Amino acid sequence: CATSDPGQENQPQHF.

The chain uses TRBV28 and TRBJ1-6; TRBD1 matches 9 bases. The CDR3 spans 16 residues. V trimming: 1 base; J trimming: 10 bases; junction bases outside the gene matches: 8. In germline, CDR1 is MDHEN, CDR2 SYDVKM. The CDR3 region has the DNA TGTGCCAGCAGTTTATCCCCCGGGACAGGGTACTCACCCCTCCACTTT. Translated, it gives CASSLSPGTGYSPLHF.

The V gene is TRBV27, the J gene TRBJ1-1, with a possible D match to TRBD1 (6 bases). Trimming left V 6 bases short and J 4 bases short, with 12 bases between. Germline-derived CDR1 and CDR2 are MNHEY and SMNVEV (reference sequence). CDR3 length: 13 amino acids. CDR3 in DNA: TGTGCCAGCAGGCCACAGGGTGCCACTGAAGCTTTCTTT. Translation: CASRPQGATEAFF.

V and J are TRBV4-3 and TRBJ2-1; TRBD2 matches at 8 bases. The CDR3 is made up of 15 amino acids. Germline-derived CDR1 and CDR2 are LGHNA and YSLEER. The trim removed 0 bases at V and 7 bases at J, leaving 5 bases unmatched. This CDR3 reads CASSQDAAGGNEQFF. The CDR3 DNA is TGCGCCAGCAGCCAAGATGCGGCGGGAGGAAATGAGCAGTTCTTC.

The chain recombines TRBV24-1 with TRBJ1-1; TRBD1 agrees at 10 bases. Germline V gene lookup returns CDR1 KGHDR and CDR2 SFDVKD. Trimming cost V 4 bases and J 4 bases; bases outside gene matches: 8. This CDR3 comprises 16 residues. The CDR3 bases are TGTGCCACCAGTGAGGGGACAGGGGACTTGGGCACTGAAGCTTTCTTT. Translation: CATSEGTGDLGTEAFF.

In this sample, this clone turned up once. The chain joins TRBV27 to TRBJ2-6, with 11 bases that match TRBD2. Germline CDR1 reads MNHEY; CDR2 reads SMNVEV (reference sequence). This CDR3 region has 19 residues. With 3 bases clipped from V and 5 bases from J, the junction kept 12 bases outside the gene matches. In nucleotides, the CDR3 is TGTGCCAGCAGTTTCAATAGCGGGAGGGAACTGATTCGGGCCAACGTCCTGACTTTC. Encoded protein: CASSFNSGRELIRANVLTF.

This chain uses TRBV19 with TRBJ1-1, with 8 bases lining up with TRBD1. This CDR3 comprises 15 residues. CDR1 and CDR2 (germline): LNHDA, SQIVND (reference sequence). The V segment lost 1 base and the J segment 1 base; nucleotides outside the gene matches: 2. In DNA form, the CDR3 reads TGTGCCAGTAGTATAGTAGGGACAGGGAACACTGAAGCTTTCTTT. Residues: CASSIVGTGNTEAFF.

The CDR3 sequence is CASSSWGFDSPLHF. The CDR3, as DNA: TGTGCCAGCAGCTCCTGGGGCTTTGATTCACCCCTCCACTTT. The chain employs TRBV7-2 and TRBJ1-6; weak D call: TRBD1 (5 bases). The CDR3 runs to 14 residues. Germline V lookup: CDR1 SGHTA, CDR2 FQGNSA. V shed 4 bases and J shed 8 bases, with 12 bases lying between them.

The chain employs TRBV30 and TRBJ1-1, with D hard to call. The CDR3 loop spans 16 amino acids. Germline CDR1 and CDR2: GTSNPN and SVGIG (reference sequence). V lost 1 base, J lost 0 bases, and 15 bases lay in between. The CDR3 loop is CAWSGEVGNMNTEAFF. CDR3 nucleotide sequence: TGTGCCTGGAGTGGGGAGGTAGGGAACATGAACACTGAAGCTTTCTTT.

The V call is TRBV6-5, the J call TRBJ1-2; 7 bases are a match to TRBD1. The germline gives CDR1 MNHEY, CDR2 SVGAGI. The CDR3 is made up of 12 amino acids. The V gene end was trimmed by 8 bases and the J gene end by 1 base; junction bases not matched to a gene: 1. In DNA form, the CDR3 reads TGTGCCAGCTACAGGGGTAACTATGGCTACACCTTC. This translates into CASYRGNYGYTF.

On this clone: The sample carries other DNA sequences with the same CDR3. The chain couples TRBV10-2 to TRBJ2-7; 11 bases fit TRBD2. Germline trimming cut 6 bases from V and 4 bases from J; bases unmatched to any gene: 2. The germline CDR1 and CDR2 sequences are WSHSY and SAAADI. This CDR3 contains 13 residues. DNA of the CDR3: TGCGCCAGCAGACTAGCGGGAGTATACGAGCAGTACTTC. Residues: CASRLAGVYEQYF.

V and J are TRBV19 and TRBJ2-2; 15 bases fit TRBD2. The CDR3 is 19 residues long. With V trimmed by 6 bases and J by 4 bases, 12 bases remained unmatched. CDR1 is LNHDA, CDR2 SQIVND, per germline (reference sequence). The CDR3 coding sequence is TGTGCCAGTAGAAGGACTAGCGGGAGGGCCGAGTGGGGCACCGGGGAGCTGTTTTTT. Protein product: CASRRTSGRAEWGTGELFF. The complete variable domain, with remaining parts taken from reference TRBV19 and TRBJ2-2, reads DGGITQSPKYLFRKEGQNVTLSCEQNLNHDAMYWYRQDPGQGLRLIYYSQIVNDFQKGDIAEGYSVSREKKESFPLTVTSAQKNPTAFYLCASRRTSGRAEWGTGELFFGEGSRLTVL.

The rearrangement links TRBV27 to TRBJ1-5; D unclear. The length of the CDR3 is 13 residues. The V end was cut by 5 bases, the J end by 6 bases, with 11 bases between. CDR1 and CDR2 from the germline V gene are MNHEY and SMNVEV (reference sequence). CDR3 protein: CASSPFGLQPQHF. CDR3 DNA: TGTGCCAGCAGTCCGTTCGGACTTCAGCCCCAGCATTTT.

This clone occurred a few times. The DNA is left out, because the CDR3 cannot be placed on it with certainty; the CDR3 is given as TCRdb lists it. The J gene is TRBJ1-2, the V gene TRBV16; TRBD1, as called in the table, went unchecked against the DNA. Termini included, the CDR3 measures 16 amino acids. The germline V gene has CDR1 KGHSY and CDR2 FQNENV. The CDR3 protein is CASSQFGTGSCSRDTF.

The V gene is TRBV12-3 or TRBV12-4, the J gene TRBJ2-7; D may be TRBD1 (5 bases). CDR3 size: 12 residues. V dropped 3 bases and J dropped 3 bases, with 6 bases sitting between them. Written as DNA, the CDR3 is TGTGCCAGCAGTTTTCAGGGCTACGAGCAGTACTTC. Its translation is CASSFQGYEQYF.

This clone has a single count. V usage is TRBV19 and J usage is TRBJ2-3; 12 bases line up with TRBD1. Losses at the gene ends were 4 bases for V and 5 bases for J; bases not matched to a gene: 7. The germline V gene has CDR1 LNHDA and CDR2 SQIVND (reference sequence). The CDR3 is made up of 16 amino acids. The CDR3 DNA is TGTGCCAGTAGTACGCCGGGACAGGGGGCGGTAGATACGCAGTATTTT. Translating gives CASSTPGQGAVDTQYF.

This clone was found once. The CDR3 region has the DNA TGTGCCAGCAGCCCTACTAGCGGGAGAATCGAGCAGTACTTC. This encodes CASSPTSGRIEQYF. This chain links TRBV7-2 with TRBJ2-7; 11 nucleotides align to TRBD2. This CDR3 comprises 14 residues. Germline V gene sequence: CDR1 SGHTA, CDR2 FQGNSA. Losses at the gene ends were 5 bases for V and 6 bases for J; bases not matched to a gene: 6.